Each of the 11 T cell receptor beta chains below was sequenced from the same sample in a study of cytomegalovirus exposure and HLA in healthy donors. It was with 60 Vbeta and 13 Jbeta primers that the PCR ran. Sequencing was performed with immunoSEQ multiplex PCR; in TCRdb, only in-frame clones are kept and a portion is missing. This sample carries about 220,000 clones, about 75% of them seen once, and the ten largest clones take roughly 1.9%. The source material was PBMCs. The receptors here all came from a male donor in good health and CMV-seronegative.

The genes are TRBV19 and TRBJ2-1; 8 positions agree with TRBD2. Looked up from germline, CDR1 is LNHDA and CDR2 is SQIVND (reference sequence). This CDR3 region has 15 residues. Trimming at V came to 4 bases and at J to 7 bases, leaving 9 bases not matched to a gene. DNA for the CDR3: TGTGCCAGTAGTACCCAGCGGGAGCGGAAGAATGAGCAGTTCTTC. Residues: CASSTQRERKNEQFF. The variable domain in full, completed from reference TRBV19 and TRBJ2-1, reads DGGITQSPKYLFRKEGQNVTLSCEQNLNHDAMYWYRQDPGQGLRLIYYSQIVNDFQKGDIAEGYSVSREKKESFPLTVTSAQKNPTAFYLCASSTQRERKNEQFFGPGTRLTVL.

The genes are TRBV2 and TRBJ2-3, with 14 bases aligning to TRBD2. This CDR3 contains 17 residues. V was pared by 5 bases and J by 2 bases, with 6 bases of the junction left unmatched. Germline loops: CDR1 SNHLY, CDR2 FYNNEI. The CDR3 loop reads CASSSGLAGGFTDTQYF. The CDR3 nucleotides read TGTGCCAGCAGTTCTGGACTAGCGGGAGGTTTCACAGATACGCAGTATTTT.

This rearrangement joins TRBV25-1 to TRBJ1-2; 11 bases map to TRBD1. Trimming took 1 base from V and 8 from J; bases not matched to a gene: 6. The length of the CDR3 is 15 residues. Germline V CDR1 and CDR2: MGHDK, SYGVNS. CDR3 sequence reads: CASSESLDRGQGYTF. For the CDR3, the DNA is TGTGCCAGCAGTGAATCCTTGGACAGGGGGCAAGGCTACACCTTC.

The chain recombines TRBV2 with TRBJ2-3; tentatively, D is TRBD2 (7 bases). The V end was cut by 9 bases, the J end by 0 bases, with 16 bases between. Germline V gene lookup returns CDR1 SNHLY and CDR2 FYNNEI. The CDR3 contains 15 residues. The CDR3 DNA follows: TGTGCCAGGGGGGGGGCTGGCGGGAGCACAGATACGCAGTATTTT. Its protein product is CARGGAGGSTDTQYF.

J is TRBJ2-3 and V is TRBV5-3, with 9 bases identical to TRBD2. TRBV5-3 belongs to the ORF category, with a function that is uncertain. The CDR3 sequence is 17 residues long. J was trimmed by 7 bases and V by 2 bases; bases with no gene match: 14. The CDR3 loop is CARSFREAGGRENTQYF. The CDR3 nucleotides read TGTGCCAGAAGCTTCCGAGAAGCGGGGGGACGGGAGAATACGCAGTATTTT.

This chain uses TRBV23-1 with TRBJ2-2, with 7 bases fitting TRBD2. TRBV23-1 is an open reading frame, and its role is uncertain. Germline trimming cut 9 bases from V and 1 base from J; bases unmatched to any gene: 14. This CDR3 comprises 17 residues. The CDR3 spells CARPYPPSGRNTGELFF. The DNA for the CDR3 is TGCGCCAGACCCTATCCCCCTAGCGGAAGGAACACCGGGGAGCTGTTTTTT.

The chain couples TRBV5-8 to TRBJ2-3; D is uncertain. Germline V gene sequence: CDR1 SGHTS, CDR2 YDEGEE. The CDR3 extends over 12 amino acids. The V gene lost 2 bases and the J gene lost 8 bases, with 9 bases spanning the gap. The CDR3 loop reads CASSLSKFTQYF. The CDR3 DNA reads TGTGCCAGCAGCTTATCCAAATTTACGCAGTATTTT.

The rearrangement joins TRBV19 to TRBJ2-4; 10 bases line up with TRBD1. CDR1 and CDR2 from the germline V gene are LNHDA and SQIVND (reference sequence). V gave up 4 bases and J gave up 8 bases; unmatched junction bases: 8. CDR3 length: 15 amino acids. The CDR3 reads CASSTSTGTGDIQYF. The CDR3 DNA reads TGTGCCAGTAGTACCAGTACCGGGACAGGGGACATTCAGTACTTC.

This clone turned up a few times. For the CDR3, the DNA is TGTGCCAGCAGTCTAAGGGGGACAGGGACTGGCTACACCTTC. It encodes CASSLRGTGTGYTF. The gene calls are TRBV28 and TRBJ1-2; 9 nucleotides match TRBD1. The CDR3 is 14 amino acids. The J segment lost 7 bases and the V segment lost 5 bases, leaving 8 bases of the junction unmatched. CDR1 is MDHEN and CDR2 is SYDVKM in the germline V gene.

A few counts support this clone. The V gene is TRBV6-5, the J gene TRBJ2-3, with D possibly matching TRBD2 (5 bases). Trimming pared 2 bases from V and 3 bases from J, leaving 6 bases between. This CDR3 has 13 residues. CDR1 and CDR2 (germline): MNHEY, SVGAGI. As DNA, the CDR3 is TGTGCCAGCAGTTACAGGGAGACAGATACGCAGTATTTT. Its protein product is CASSYRETDTQYF.

The V and J genes are TRBV11-2 and TRBJ1-1; TRBD1 aligns across 9 bases. The germline gives CDR1 SGHAT, CDR2 FQNNGV. The CDR3 runs 14 residues. J lost 9 bases, V lost 2 bases, and 7 bases had no gene match. CDR3 amino acids: CASSLIRDRVQAFF. The CDR3 bases are TGTGCCAGCAGCTTAATTAGGGACAGGGTTCAAGCTTTCTTT.